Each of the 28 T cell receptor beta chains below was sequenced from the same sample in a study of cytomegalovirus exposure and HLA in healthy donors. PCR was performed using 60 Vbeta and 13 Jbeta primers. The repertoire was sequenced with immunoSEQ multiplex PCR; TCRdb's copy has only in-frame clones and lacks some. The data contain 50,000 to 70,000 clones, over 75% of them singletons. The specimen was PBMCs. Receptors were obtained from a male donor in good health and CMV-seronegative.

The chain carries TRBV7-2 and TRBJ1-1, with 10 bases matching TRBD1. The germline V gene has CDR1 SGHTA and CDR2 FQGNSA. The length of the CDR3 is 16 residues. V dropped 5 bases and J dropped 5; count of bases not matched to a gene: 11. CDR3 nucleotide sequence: TGTGCCAGCAGCCCTGCGACAGGGGGCTTTTTGACTGAAGCTTTCTTT. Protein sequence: CASSPATGGFLTEAFF.

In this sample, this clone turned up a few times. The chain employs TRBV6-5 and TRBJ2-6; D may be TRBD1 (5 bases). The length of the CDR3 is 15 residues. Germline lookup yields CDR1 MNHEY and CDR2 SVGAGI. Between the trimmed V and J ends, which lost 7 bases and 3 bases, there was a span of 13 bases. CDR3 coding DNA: TGTGCCAGCAAACAGGTCCCCCATGGGGCCAACGTCCTGACTTTC. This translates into CASKQVPHGANVLTF.

This CDR3 is CASSDTGTAISGANVLTF. Written as DNA, the CDR3 is TGTGCCAGCAGCGATACCGGGACAGCAATCTCTGGGGCCAACGTCCTGACTTTC. V is TRBV5-4 and J is TRBJ2-6, with 7 bases matching TRBD1. The CDR3 is made up of 18 amino acids. The J segment lost 0 bases and the V segment lost 4 bases, leaving 10 bases of the junction unmatched. Germline-derived CDR1 and CDR2 are SGHNT and YYREEE (reference sequence).

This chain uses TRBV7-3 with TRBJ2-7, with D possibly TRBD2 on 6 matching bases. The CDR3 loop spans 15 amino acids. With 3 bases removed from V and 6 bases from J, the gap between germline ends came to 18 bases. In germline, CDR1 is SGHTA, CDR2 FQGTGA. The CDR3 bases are TGTGCCAGCAGCTTCTTCTCCGGGACTCACGTCGAGCAGTACTTC. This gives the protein CASSFFSGTHVEQYF.

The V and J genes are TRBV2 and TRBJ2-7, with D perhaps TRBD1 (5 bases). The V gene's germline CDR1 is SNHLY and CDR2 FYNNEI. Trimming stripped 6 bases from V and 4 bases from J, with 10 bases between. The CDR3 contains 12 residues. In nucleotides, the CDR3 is TGTGCCAGCAGCCTGACAGAGTACGAGCAGTACTTC. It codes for CASSLTEYEQYF.

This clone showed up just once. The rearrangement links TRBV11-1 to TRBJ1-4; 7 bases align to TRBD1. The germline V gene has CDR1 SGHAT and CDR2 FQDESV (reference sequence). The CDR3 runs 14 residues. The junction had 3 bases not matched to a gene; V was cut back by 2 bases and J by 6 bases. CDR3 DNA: TGTGCCAGCAGCTTAACCCAGGGGGATGAAAAACTGTTTTTT. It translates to CASSLTQGDEKLFF.

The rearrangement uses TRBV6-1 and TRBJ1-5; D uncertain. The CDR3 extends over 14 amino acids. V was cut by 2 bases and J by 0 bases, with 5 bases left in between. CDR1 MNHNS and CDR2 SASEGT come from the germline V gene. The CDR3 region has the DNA TGTGCCAGCAGTGAATTAGATAGCAATCAGCCCCAGCATTTT. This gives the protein CASSELDSNQPQHF.

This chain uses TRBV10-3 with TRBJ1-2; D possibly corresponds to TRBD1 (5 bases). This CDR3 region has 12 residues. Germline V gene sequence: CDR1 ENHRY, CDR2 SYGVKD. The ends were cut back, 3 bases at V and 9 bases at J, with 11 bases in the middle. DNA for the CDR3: TGTGCCATCAGTGACCAGGGTCCCAGCTACACCTTC. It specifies CAISDQGPSYTF.

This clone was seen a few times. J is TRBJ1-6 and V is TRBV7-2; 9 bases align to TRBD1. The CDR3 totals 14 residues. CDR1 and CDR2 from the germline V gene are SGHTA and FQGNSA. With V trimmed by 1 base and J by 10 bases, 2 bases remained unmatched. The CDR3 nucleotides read TGTGCCAGCAGCTTAGACAGGGGGCGGTCACCCCTCCACTTT. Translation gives CASSLDRGRSPLHF.

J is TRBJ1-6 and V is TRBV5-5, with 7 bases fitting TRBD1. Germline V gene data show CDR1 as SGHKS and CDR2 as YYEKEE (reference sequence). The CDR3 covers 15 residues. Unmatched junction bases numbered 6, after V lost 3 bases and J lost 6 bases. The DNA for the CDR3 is TGTGCCAGCAGCTCTACGGGACAGATTAATTCACCCCTCCACTTT. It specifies CASSSTGQINSPLHF.

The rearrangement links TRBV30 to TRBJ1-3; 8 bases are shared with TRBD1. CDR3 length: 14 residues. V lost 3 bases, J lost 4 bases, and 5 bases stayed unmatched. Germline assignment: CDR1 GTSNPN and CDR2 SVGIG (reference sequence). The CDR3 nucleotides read TGTGCCTGGAGGGCGACAGGGGCCGGAAACACCATATATTTT. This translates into CAWRATGAGNTIYF.

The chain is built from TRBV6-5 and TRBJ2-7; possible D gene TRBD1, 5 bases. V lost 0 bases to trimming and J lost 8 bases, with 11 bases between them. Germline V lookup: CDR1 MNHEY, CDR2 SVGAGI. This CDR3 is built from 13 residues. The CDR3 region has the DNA TGTGCCAGCAGTTACTCGGATAGGGGCAAGCAGTACTTC. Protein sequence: CASSYSDRGKQYF.

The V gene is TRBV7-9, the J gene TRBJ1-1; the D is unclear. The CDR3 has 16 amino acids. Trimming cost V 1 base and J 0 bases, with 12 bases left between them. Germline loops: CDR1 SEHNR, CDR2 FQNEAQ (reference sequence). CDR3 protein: CASSLEDWAMNTEAFF. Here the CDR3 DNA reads TGTGCCAGCAGCTTAGAAGATTGGGCCATGAACACTGAAGCTTTCTTT.

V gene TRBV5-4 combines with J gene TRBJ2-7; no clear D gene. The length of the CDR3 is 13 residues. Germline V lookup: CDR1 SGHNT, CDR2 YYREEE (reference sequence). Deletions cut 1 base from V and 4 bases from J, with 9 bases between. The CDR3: CASSLTSGYEQYF. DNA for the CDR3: TGTGCCAGCAGCTTGACGTCCGGTTACGAGCAGTACTTC.

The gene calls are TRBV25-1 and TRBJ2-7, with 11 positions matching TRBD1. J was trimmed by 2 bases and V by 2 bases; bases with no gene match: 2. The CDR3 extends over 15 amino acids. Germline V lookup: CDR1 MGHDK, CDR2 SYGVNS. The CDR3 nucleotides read TGTGCCAGCAGTGAAGGACAGGGGGCAACCTACGAGCAGTACTTC. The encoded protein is CASSEGQGATYEQYF.

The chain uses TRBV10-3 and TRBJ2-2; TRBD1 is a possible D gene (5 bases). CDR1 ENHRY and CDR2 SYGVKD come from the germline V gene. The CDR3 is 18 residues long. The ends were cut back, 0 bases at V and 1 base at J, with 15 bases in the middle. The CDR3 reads CAISESTVAGQNTGELFF. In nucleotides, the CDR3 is TGTGCCATCAGTGAGTCGACGGTCGCCGGACAGAACACCGGGGAGCTGTTTTTT.

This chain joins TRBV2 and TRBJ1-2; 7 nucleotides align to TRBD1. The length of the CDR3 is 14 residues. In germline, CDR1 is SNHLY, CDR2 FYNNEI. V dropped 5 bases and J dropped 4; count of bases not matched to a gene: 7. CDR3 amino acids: CASSSEGASYGYTF. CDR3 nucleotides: TGTGCCAGCAGTTCAGAGGGGGCTAGCTATGGCTACACCTTC. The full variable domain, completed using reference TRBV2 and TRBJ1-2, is EPEVTQTPSHQVTQMGQEVILRCVPISNHLYFYWYRQILGQKVEFLVSFYNNEISEKSEIFDDQFSVERPDGSNFTLKIRSTKLEDSAMYFCASSSEGASYGYTFGSGTRLTVV.

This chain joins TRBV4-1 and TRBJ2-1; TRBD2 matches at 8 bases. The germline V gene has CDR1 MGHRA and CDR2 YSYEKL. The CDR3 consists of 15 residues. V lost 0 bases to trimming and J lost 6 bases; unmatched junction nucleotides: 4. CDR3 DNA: TGCGCCAGCAGCCAAGATCCGACTAGCGTCAATGAGCAGTTCTTC. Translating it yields CASSQDPTSVNEQFF.

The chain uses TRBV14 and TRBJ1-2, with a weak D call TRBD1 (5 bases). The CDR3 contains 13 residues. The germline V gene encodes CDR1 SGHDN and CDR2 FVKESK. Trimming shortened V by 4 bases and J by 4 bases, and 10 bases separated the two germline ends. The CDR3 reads CASSRMTVYGYTF. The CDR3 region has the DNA TGTGCCAGCAGCCGCATGACAGTCTATGGCTACACCTTC.

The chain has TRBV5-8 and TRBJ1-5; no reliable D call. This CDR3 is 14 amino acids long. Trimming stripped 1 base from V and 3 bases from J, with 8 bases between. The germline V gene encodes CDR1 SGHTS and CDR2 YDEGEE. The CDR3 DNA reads TGTGCCAGCAGCTTGTACAGAAACAATCAGCCCCAGCATTTT. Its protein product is CASSLYRNNQPQHF. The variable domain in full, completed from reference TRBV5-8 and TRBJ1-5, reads EAGVTQSPTHLIKTRGQQATLRCSPISGHTSVYWYQQALGLGLQFLLWYDEGEERNRGNFPPRFSGRQFPNYSSELNVNALELEDSALYLCASSLYRNNQPQHFGDGTRLSIL.

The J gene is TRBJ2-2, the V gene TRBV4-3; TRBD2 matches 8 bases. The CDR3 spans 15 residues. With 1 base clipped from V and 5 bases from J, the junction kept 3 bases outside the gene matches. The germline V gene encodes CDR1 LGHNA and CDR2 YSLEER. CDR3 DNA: TGCGCCAGCAGCCAAGTTTCGGGGGGGACCGGGGAGCTGTTTTTT. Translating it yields CASSQVSGGTGELFF.

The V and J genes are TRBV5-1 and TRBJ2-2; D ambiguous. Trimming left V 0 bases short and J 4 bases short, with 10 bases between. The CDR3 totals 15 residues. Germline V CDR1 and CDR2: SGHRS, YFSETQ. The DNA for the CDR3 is TGCGCCAGCAGCTTGGCCCCACAGAGCACCGGGGAGCTGTTTTTT. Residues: CASSLAPQSTGELFF.

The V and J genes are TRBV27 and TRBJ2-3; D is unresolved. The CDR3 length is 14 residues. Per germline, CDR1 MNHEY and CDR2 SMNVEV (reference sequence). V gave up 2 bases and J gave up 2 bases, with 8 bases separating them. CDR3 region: CASSLADITDTQYF. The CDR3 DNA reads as TGTGCCAGCAGTTTAGCGGATATCACAGATACGCAGTATTTT.

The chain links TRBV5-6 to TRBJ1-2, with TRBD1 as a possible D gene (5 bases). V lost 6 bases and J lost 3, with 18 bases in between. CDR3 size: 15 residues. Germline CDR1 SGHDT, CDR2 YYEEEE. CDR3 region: CASTSRSGGDYGYTF. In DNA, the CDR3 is TGTGCCAGCACCTCTCGAAGTGGGGGGGACTATGGCTACACCTTC.

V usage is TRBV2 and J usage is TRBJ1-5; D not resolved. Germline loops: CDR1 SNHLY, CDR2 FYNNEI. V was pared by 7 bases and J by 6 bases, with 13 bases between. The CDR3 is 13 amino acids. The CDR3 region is CASTQDWSQPQHF. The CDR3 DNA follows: TGTGCCAGCACTCAGGACTGGTCTCAGCCCCAGCATTTT.

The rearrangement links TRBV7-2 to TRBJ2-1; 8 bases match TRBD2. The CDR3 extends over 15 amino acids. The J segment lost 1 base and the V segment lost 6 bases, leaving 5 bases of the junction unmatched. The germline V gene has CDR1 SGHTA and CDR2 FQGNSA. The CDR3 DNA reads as TGTGCCAGCAGTGATCGGGGGGGATCCTACAATGAGCAGTTCTTC. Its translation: CASSDRGGSYNEQFF. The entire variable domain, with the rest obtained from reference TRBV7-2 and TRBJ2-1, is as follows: GAGVSQSPSNKVTEKGKDVELRCDPISGHTALYWYRQSLGQGLEFLIYFQGNSAPDKSGLPSDRFSAERTGGSVSTLTIQRTQQEDSAVYLCASSDRGGSYNEQFFGPGTRLTVL.

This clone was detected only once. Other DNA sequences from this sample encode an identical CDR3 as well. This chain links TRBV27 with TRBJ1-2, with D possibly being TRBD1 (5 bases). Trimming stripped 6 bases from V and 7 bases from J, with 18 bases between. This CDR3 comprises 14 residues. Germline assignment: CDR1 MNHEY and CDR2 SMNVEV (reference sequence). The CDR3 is CASSSGPSSPGYTF. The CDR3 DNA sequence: TGTGCCAGCAGCTCAGGGCCATCTTCCCCTGGCTACACCTTC.

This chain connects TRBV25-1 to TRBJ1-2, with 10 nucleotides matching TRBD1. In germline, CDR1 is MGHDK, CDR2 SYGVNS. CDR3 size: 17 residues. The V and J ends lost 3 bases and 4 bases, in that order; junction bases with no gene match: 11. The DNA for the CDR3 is TGTGCCAGCAGTGATCCAGAAGGGACAGGGGAACCCTATGGCTACACCTTC. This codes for CASSDPEGTGEPYGYTF.